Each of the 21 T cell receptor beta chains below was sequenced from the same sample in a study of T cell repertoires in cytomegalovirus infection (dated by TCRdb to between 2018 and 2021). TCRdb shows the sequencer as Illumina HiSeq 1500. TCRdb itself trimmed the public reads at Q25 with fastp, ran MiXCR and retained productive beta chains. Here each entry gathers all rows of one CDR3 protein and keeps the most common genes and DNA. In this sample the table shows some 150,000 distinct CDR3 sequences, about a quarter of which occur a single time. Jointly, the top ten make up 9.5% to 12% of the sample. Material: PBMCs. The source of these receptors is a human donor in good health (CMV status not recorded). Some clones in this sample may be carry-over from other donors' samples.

This CDR3 is CASSLTGGSGELFF. The DNA for the CDR3 is TGTGCCAGCAGCTTAACGGGGGGCTCCGGGGAGCTGTTTTTT. V usage is TRBV7-3 and J usage is TRBJ2-2; D may correspond to TRBD1 or TRBD2 (6 bases each). Germline values: CDR1 SGHTA, CDR2 FQGTGA. V was clipped by 0 bases and J by 6 bases, with 8 bases between them. This CDR3 comprises 14 residues.

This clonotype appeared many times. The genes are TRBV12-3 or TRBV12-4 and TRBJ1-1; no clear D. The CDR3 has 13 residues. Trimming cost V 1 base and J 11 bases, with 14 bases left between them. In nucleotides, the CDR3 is TGTGCCAGCAGTTTAGAAGACTTTTCGGAGGCTTTCTTT. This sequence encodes CASSLEDFSEAFF.

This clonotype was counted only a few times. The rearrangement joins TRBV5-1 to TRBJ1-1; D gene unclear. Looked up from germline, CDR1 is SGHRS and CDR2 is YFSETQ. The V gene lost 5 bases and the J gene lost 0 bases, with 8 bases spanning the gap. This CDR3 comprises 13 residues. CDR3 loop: CASSPIVNTEAFF. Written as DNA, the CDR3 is TGCGCCAGCAGTCCTATTGTGAACACTGAAGCTTTCTTT.

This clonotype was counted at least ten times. The CDR3 nucleotides are TGTGCCAGCAGCTACGACAGGGAAGAGACCCAGTACTTC. Translation gives CASSYDREETQYF. This chain joins TRBV7-2 and TRBJ2-5, with TRBD1 matching over 7 bases. Losses at the gene ends were 4 bases for V and 3 bases for J; bases not matched to a gene: 2. CDR3 length: 13 amino acids. CDR1 and CDR2 from the germline V gene are SGHTA and FQGNSA.

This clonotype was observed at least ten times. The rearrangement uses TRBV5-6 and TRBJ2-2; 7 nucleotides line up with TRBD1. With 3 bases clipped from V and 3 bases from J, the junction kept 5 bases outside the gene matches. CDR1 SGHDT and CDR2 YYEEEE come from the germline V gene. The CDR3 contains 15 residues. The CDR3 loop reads CASSWGQRYTGELFF. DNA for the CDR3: TGTGCCAGCAGCTGGGGACAGCGTTACACCGGGGAGCTGTTTTTT.

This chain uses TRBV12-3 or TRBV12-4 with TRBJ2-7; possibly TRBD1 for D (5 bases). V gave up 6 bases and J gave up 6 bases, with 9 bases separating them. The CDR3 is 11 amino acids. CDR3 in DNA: TGTGCCAGCAGCTCAAGGGGCGAGCAGTACTTC. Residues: CASSSRGEQYF.

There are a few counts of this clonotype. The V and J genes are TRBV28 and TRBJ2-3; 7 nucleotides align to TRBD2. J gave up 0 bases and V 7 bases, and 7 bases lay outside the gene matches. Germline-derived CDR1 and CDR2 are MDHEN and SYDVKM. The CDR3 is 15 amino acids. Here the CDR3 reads CASTLGGSSTDTQYF. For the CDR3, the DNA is TGTGCCAGCACCTTAGGCGGGAGCAGCACAGATACGCAGTATTTT.

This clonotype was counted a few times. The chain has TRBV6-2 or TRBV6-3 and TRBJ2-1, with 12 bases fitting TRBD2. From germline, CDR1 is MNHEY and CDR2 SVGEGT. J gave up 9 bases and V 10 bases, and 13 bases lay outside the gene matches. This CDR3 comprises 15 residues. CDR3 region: CATKASASGRGEQFF. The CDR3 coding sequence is TGTGCCACCAAAGCCAGTGCTAGCGGGAGGGGTGAGCAGTTCTTC.

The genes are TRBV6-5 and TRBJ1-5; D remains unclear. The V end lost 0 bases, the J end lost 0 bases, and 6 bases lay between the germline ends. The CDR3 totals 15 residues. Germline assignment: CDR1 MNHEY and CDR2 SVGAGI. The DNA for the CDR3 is TGTGCCAGCAGTTACTCGGGGAATAGCAATCAGCCCCAGCATTTT. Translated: CASSYSGNSNQPQHF.

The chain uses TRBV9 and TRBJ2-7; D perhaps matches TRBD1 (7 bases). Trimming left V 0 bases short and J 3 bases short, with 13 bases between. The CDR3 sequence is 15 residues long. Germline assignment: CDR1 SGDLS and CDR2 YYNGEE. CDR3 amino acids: CASSVGGGGFYEQYF. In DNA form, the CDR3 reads TGTGCCAGCAGCGTAGGAGGAGGGGGCTTCTACGAGCAGTACTTC.

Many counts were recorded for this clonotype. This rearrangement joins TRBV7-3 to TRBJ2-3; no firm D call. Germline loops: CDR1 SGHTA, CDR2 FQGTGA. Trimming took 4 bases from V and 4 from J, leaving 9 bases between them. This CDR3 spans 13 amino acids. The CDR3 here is CASSSPASDTQYF. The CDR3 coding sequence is TGTGCCAGCAGCTCCCCCGCTTCAGATACGCAGTATTTT.

This CDR3 reads CASSYEGNGYTF. The CDR3 DNA reads TGTGCCAGCAGTTACGAAGGGAATGGCTACACCTTC. J is TRBJ1-2 and V is TRBV6-2 or TRBV6-3; unclear D gene. The length of the CDR3 is 12 residues. V lost 2 bases, J lost 6 bases, and 7 bases lay in between. The germline V gene encodes CDR1 MNHEY and CDR2 SVGEGT.

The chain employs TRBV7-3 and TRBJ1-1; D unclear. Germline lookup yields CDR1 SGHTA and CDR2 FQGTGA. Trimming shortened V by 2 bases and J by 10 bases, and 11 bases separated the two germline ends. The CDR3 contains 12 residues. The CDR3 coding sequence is TGTGCCAGCAGCTTAGCCGACGAACGAGCTTTCTTT. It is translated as CASSLADERAFF.

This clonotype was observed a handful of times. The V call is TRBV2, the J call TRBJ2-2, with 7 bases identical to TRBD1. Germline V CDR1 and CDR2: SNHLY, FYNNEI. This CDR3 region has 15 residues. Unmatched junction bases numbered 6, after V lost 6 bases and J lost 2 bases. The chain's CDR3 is CASRPGTENTGELFF. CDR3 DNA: TGTGCCAGCAGGCCCGGGACAGAAAACACCGGGGAGCTGTTTTTT.

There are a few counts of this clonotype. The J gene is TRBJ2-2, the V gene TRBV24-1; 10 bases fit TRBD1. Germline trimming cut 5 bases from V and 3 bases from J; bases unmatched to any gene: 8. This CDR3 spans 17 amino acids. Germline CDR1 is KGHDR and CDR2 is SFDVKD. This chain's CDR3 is CATSGHRDRGYTGELFF. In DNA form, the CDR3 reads TGTGCCACCAGTGGCCACCGGGACAGGGGTTACACCGGGGAGCTGTTTTTT.

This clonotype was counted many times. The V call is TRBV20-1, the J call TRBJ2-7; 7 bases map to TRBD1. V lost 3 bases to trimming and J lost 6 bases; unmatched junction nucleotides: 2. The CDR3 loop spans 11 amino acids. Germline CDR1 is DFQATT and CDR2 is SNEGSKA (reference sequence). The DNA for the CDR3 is TGCAGTGCTAGTGAGGGGGCCGAGCAGTACTTC. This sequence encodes CSASEGAEQYF.

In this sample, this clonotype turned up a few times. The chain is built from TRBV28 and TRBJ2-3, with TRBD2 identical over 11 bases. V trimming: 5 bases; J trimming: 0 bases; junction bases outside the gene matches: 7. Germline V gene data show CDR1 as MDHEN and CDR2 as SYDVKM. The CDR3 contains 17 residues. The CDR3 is CASSPRTSGFSTDTQYF. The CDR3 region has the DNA TGTGCCAGCAGTCCGCGGACTAGCGGGTTTAGCACAGATACGCAGTATTTT.

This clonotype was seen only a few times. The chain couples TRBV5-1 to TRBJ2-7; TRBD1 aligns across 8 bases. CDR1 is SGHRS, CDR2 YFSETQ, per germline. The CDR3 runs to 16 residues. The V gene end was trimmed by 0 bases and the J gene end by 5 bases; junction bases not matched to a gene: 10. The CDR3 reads CASSLAGRGRNDEQYF. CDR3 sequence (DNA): TGCGCCAGCAGCTTGGCCGGCAGGGGGCGTAACGACGAGCAGTACTTC.

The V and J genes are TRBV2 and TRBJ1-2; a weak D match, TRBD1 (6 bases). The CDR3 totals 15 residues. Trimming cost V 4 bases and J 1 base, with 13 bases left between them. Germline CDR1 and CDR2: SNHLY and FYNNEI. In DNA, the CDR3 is TGTGCCAGCAGTGTGGATACAGGGCGTAACTATGGCTACACCTTC. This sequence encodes CASSVDTGRNYGYTF.

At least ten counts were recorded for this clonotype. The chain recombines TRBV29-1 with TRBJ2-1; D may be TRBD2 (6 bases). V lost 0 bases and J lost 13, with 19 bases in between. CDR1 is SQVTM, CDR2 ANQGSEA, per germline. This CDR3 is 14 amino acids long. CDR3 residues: CSVEDRDSLVRQFF. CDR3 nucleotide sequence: TGCAGCGTTGAAGATCGGGACTCGCTGGTCCGACAGTTCTTC.

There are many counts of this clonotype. The CDR3 reads CASSLAGSPTEAFF. Written as DNA, the CDR3 is TGTGCCAGCAGCTTAGCGGGGAGCCCCACTGAAGCTTTCTTT. The rearrangement links TRBV11-2 to TRBJ1-1; D is undetermined. Deletions cut 1 base from V and 4 bases from J, with 10 bases between. The CDR3 runs 14 residues. The germline gives CDR1 SGHAT, CDR2 FQNNGV.